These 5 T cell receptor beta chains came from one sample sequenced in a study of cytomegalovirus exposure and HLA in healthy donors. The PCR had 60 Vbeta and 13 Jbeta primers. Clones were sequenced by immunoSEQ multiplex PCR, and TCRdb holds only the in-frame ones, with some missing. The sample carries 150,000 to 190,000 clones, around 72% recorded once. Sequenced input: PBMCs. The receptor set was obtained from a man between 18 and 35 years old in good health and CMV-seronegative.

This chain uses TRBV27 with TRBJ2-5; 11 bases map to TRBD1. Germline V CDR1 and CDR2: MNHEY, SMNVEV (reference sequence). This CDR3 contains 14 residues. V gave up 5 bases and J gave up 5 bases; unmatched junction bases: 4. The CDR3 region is CASSGQGAGETQYF. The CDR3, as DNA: TGTGCCAGCAGTGGACAGGGGGCCGGGGAGACCCAGTACTTC.

Here the CDR3 reads CASSTPRGRRNEQFF. The CDR3 region has the DNA TGTGCCAGCAGCACCCCCAGGGGGCGCAGGAATGAGCAGTTCTTC. V is TRBV11-2 and J is TRBJ2-1; 8 positions match TRBD1. Germline V gene sequence: CDR1 SGHAT, CDR2 FQNNGV. The CDR3 sequence is 15 residues long. V lost 5 bases and J lost 7; bases outside the gene matches: 10.

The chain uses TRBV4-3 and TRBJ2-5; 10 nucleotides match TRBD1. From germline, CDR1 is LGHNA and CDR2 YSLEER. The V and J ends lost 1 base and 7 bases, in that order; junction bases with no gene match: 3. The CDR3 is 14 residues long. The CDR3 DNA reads TGCGCCAGCAGCCAAGGGGACAGGGGACGGACCCAGTACTTC. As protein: CASSQGDRGRTQYF.

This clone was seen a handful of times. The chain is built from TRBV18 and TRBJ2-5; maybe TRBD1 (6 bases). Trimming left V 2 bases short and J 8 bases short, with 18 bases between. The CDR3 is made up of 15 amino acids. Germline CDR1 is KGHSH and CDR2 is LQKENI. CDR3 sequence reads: CASSPNGGVQSTQYF. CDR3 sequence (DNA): TGTGCCAGCTCACCAAATGGGGGCGTGCAGAGTACCCAGTACTTC.

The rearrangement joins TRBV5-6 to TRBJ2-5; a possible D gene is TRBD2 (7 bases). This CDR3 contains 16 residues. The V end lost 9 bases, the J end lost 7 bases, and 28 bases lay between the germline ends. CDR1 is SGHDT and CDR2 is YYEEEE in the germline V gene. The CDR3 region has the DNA TGTGCCACCCTCCTTGAGGAACGGGAAGGGGGGGGGACCCAGTACTTC. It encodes CATLLEEREGGGTQYF.